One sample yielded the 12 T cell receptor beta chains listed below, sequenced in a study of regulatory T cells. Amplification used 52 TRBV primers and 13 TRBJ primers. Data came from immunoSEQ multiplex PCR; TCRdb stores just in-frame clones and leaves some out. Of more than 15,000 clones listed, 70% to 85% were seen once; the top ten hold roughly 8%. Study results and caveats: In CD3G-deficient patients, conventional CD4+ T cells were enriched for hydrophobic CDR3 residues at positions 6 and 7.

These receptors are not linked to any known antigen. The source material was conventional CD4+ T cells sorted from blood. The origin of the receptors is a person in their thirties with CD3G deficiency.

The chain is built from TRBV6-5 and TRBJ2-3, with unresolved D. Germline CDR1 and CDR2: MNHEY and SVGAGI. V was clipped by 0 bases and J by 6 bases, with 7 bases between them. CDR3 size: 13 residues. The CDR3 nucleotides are TGTGCCAGCAGTTACTCCTCCGGGGATACGCAGTATTTT. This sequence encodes CASSYSSGDTQYF.

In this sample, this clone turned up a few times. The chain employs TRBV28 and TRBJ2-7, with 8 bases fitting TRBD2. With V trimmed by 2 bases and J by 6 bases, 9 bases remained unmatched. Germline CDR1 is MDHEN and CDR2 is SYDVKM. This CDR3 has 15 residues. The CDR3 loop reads CASSLTGRAFGEQYF. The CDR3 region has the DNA TGTGCCAGCAGTTTAACCGGGAGGGCCTTCGGCGAGCAGTACTTC.

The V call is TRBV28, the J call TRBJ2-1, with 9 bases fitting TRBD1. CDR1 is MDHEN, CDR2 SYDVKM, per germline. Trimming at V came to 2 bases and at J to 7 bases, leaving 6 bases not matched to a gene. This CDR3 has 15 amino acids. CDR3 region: CASSLGGQGSNEQFF. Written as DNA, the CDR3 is TGTGCCAGCAGTTTAGGGGGACAGGGCTCAAATGAGCAGTTCTTC. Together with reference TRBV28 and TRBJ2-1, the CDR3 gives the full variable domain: DVKVTQSSRYLVKRTGEKVFLECVQDMDHENMFWYRQDPGLGLRLIYFSYDVKMKEKGDIPEGYSVSREKKERFSLILESASTNQTSMYLCASSLGGQGSNEQFFGPGTRLTVL.

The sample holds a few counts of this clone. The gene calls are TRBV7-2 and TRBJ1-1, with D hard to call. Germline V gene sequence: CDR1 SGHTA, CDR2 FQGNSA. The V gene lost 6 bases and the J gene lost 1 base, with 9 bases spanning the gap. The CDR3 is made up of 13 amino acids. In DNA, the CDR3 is TGTGCCAGCAGACGTACACGGAACACTGAAGCTTTCTTT. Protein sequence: CASRRTRNTEAFF.

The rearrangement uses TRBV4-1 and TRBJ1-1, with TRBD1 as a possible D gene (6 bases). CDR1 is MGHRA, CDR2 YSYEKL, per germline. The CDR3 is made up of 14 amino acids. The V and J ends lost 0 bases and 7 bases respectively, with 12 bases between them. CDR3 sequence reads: CASSQESVRGEAFF. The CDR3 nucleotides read TGCGCCAGCAGCCAAGAAAGCGTCAGGGGTGAAGCTTTCTTT.

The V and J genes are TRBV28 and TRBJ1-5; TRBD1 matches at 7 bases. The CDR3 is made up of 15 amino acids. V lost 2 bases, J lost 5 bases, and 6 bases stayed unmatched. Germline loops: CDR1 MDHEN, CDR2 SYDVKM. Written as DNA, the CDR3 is TGTGCCAGCAGTTTACTACAGGGGAATCATCAGCCCCAGCATTTT. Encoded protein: CASSLLQGNHQPQHF.

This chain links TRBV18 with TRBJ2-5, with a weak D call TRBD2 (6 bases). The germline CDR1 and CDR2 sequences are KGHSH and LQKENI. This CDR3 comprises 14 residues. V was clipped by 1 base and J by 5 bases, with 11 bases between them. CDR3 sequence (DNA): TGTGCCAGCTCACCACGGGACTTTGGGGAGACCCAGTACTTC. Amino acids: CASSPRDFGETQYF.

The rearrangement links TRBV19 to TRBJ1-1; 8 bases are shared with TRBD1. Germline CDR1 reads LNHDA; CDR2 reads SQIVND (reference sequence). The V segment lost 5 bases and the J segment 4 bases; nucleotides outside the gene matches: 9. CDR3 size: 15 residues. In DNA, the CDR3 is TGTGCCAGTAGTGGAGGACAGGGCGAACGCACTGAAGCTTTCTTT. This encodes CASSGGQGERTEAFF.

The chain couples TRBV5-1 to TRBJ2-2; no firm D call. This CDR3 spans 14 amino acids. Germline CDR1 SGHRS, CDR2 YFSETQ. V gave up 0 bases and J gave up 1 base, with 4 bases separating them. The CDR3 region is CASSLGVNTGELFF. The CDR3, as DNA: TGCGCCAGCAGCTTGGGCGTGAACACCGGGGAGCTGTTTTTT.

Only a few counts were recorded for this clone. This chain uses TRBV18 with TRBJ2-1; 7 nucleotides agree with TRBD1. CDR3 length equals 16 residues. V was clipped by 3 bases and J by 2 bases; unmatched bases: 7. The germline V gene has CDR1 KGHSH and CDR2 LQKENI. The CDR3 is CASSPNTGVAYNEQFF. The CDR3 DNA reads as TGTGCCAGCTCACCTAACACAGGGGTGGCCTACAATGAGCAGTTCTTC.

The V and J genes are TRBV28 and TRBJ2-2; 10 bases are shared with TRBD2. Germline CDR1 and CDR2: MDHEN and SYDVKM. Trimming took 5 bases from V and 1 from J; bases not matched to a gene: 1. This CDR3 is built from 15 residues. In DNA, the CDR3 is TGTGCCAGCAGTCGGACTAGCGGGAACACCGGGGAGCTGTTTTTT. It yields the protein CASSRTSGNTGELFF.

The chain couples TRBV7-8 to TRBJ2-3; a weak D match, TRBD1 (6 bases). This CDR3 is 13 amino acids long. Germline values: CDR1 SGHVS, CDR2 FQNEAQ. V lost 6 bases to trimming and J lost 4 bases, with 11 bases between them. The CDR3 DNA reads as TGTGCCAGCAGTCCTGCAGGGGCAGATACGCAGTATTTT. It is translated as CASSPAGADTQYF.